The rows below give T cell receptor beta chains drawn from one sample of a study of blood T cell repertoires in COVID-19. The assay was immunoSEQ multiplex PCR, and TCRdb's table has in-frame clones only and misses some. The repertoire holds more than 200,000 clones, with about 91% as singletons. Specimen: peripheral blood. The source of these receptors is a woman aged 25 to 45 with COVID-19, enrolled during active disease. The CDR3 runs from the conserved cysteine through the conserved F or W. A D gene is named only where the DNA matches it firmly.

J,D,V,CDR3,DNA
TRBJ1-2,-,TRBV6-5,CASGDYPGAGYTF,TGTGCCAGCGGGGACTACCCCGGTGCTGGCTACACCTTC
TRBJ1-6,-,TRBV19,CASSTTVYNSPLHF,TGTGCCAGTAGTACGACAGTCTATAATTCACCCCTCCACTTT
TRBJ2-3,-,TRBV7-2,CASSLGAGGGSDTQYF,TGTGCCAGCAGCTTAGGGGCAGGGGGAGGATCGGATACGCAGTATTTT
TRBJ1-4,-,TRBV27,CASSFRGNEKLFF,TGTGCCAGCAGTTTTAGAGGGAATGAAAAACTGTTTTTT
TRBJ2-5,-,TRBV21-1,CASSKGMAVQETQYF,TGTGCCAGCAGCAAAGGGATGGCGGTACAAGAGACCCAGTACTTC
TRBJ2-1,-,TRBV27,CASSLSAGVFNEQFF,TGTGCCAGCAGTTTATCGGCAGGGGTGTTTAATGAGCAGTTCTTC
TRBJ1-6,TRBD1,TRBV2,CASSGDRQLSSYNSPLHF,TGTGCCAGCAGTGGGGACAGGCAATTAAGCTCCTATAATTCACCCCTCCACTTT
TRBJ1-2,TRBD1,TRBV5-8,CASSLRQGDGYTF,TGTGCCAGCAGCTTACGACAGGGTGATGGCTACACCTTC
TRBJ1-4,-,TRBV3-1/TRBV3-2,CASSQDNRRRNEKLFF,TGTGCCAGCAGCCAAGATAACCGGAGGCGGAATGAAAAACTGTTTTTT
TRBJ1-4,-,TRBV4-3,CASSQDYATARKLFF,TGCGCCAGCAGCCAAGATTACGCGACAGCCCGAAAACTGTTTTTT
TRBJ2-1,TRBD2,TRBV12-5,CASGLAGAGEQFF,TGTGCTAGTGGCTTAGCGGGAGCGGGGGAGCAGTTCTTC
TRBJ2-5,TRBD2,TRBV11-3,CASSLGLAGEIQETQYF,TGTGCCAGCAGCTTAGGACTAGCGGGAGAAATTCAAGAGACCCAGTACTTC
TRBJ1-2,-,TRBV4-2,CASSQVTPTNYGYTF,TGTGCCAGCAGCCAAGTAACACCAACTAACTATGGCTACACCTTC
TRBJ2-5,TRBD2,TRBV29-1,CSVEEIVTSGYQETQYF,TGCAGCGTTGAAGAAATCGTGACTAGCGGGTACCAAGAGACCCAGTACTTC
TRBJ2-3,-,TRBV12-3/TRBV12-4,CASSRGLVDTQYF,TGTGCCAGCAGTCGGGGGTTGGTCGATACGCAGTATTTT
TRBJ2-5,TRBD1,TRBV19,CASRDRGQETQYF,TGTGCCAGTAGGGACAGGGGACAAGAGACCCAGTACTTC
TRBJ2-6,-,TRBV28,CASSRGSGANVLTF,TGTGCCAGCAGCCGAGGTTCTGGGGCCAACGTCCTGACTTTC
TRBJ2-3,TRBD2,TRBV29-1,CSVSRLAGDTDTQYF,TGCAGCGTTAGCCGACTAGCGGGGGACACAGATACGCAGTATTTT
TRBJ2-3,TRBD2,TRBV19,CASKATSGGTDTQYF,TGTGCCAGTAAGGCTACTAGCGGAGGCACAGATACGCAGTATTTT
TRBJ1-6,TRBD1,TRBV28,CATQGQGATRSSYNSPLHF,TGTGCCACCCAGGGACAGGGGGCGACAAGGAGCTCCTATAATTCACCCCTCCACTTT
TRBJ1-1,TRBD1,TRBV6-6,CASTSGQGALGEAFF,TGTGCCAGCACATCGGGACAGGGGGCGCTTGGTGAAGCTTTCTTT
TRBJ2-5,-,TRBV24-1,CATSDSLQETQYF,TGTGCCACCAGTGATTCCCTCCAAGAGACCCAGTACTTC
TRBJ2-5,-,TRBV19,CASSMQSGTQYF,TGTGCCAGTAGTATGCAGTCGGGGACCCAGTACTTC
TRBJ1-2,-,TRBV7-9,CASSSGREVGGYTF,TGTGCCAGCAGCTCTGGTCGGGAGGTAGGGGGCTACACCTTC